The T cell receptor beta chain under discussion was sequenced for a study of beta chain features in type 1 diabetes. CD4+ naive, central memory, regulatory and stem cell-like memory cells were sorted via CD45RO/CCR7/CD25/CD127/CD95/CD27. Between the trimmed V and J ends, which lost 0 bases and 3 bases, there was a span of 9 bases. Germline CDR1 reads MNHEY; CDR2 reads SMNVEV (reference sequence). CDR3 length: 14 amino acids. Every isolated RNA sample was fully reverse transcribed, so sequencing captured expressed TCRB transcripts. Generated by immunoSEQ multiplex PCR, the TCRdb table keeps only in-frame clones and is missing some. The table shows 400,000 to 600,000 clones, with approximately 30% occurring only once. There are a few counts of this clone.

The receptor's source is a man younger than 35 in good health. The chain couples TRBV27 to TRBJ2-7; no definite D call. Sequenced sample: naive CD4+ T cells from blood. The CDR3 nucleotides are TGTGCCAGCAGTTTATCGCTATTGTTCTACGAGCAGTACTTC. It translates to CASSLSLLFYEQYF.